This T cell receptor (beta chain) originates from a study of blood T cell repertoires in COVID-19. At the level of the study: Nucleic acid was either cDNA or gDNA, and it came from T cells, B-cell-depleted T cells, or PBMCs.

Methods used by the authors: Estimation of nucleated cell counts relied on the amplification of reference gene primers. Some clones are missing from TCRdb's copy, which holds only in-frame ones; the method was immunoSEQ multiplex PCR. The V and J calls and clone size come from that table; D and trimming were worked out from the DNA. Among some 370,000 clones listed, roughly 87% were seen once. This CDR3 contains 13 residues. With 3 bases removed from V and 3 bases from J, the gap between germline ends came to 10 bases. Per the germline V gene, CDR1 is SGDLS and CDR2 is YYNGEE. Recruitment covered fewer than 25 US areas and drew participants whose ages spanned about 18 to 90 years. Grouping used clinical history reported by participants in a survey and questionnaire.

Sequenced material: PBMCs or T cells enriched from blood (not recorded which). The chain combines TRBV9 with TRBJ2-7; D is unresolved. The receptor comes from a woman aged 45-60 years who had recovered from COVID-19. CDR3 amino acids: CASSAGIGYEQYF. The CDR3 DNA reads TGTGCCAGCAGCGCAGGAATAGGCTACGAGCAGTACTTC.